This TCR beta chain was obtained from a study of cytomegalovirus exposure and HLA in healthy donors. Study-level points and caveats: 87-base-pair reads could not separate some V segments, including TRBV6-2 and TRBV6-3. High specificity and sensitivity for cytomegalovirus status were reported for the classifier.

Primers included in the PCR were 60 Vbeta and 13 Jbeta primers. Clones were sequenced by immunoSEQ multiplex PCR, and TCRdb holds only the in-frame ones, with some missing. The sample carries 65,000 to 85,000 clones, 10% recorded once. This clone was seen a handful of times. What it binds is unknown. CDR3 length: 18 residues. Sequencing used PBMCs. This receptor was identified in a man aged 60 to 75 in good health and CMV-seropositive. The J gene is TRBJ2-5, the V gene TRBV21-1; the table's D call of TRBD1 was not tested on the DNA. TRBV21-1 is assigned pseudogene status. DNA of the CDR3: TGTGCCAGCAGCAAAGGTGACAGGGGTAATTTAGACCAAGAGACCCAGTACTTC. The encoded protein is CASSKGDRGNLDQETQYF.